This T cell receptor beta chain was sequenced in a study of blood T cell repertoires in COVID-19 (dated by TCRdb to 2018 to 2021). About the full investigation: The collaborator samples originated in the United States, Italy and Spain and spanned the acute and convalescent phases of COVID-19. The material from the prospective study consisted of cDNA or gDNA derived from T cells, B-cell-depleted T cells, or PBMCs. Subjects who had been exposed to COVID-19, were actively infected with it, or had recovered from it provided the deeply sampled blood TCRbeta repertoires that made up the dataset. The repertoires were made available in a free public database intended to serve as a resource for research on the immune response to SARS-CoV-2. Samples were obtained from the ongoing ImmuneRACE study (first 160 participants) and from over 1,000 subjects provided by 6 global collaborators. A de-identified subject ID, COVID-19 status, age in years and sex were almost always included in the sample metadata. Where available, HLA class I and class II types were taken from metadata supplied by the sample provider and were not determined by assay-based typing.

As regards this clone: The clone's antigen remains unknown. Nothing much larger sits one base from this clone, and base qualities are not available.

TCRbeta CDR3 regions were amplified from genomic DNA by means of the immunoSEQ Assay, a bias-controlled multiplex PCR. The original pipeline was this. Nucleated cell counts per sample were estimated from amplification of reference gene primers within the assay. To quantify the absolute abundance of each unique TCRbeta CDR3 rearrangement, sequence reads were collapsed and filtered. For each sample, productive Simpson clonality was calculated as the square root of Simpson's diversity index across productive rearrangements. What TCRdb holds here is the immuneACCESS table cut down to in-frame rearrangements. Part of the clones is not present; checked against another copy, under half of the missing clones reflect an unresolved V gene, and the others are unexplained. The V and J calls and clone size were taken over from that table, and D and trimming were inferred from the DNA. Counted in this sample were some 57,000 clones; 80% to 90% of them appeared once. The ten largest clones capture roughly 1.6% of the sample.

Results and caveats for the whole study, not just this receptor: Clinical and demographic metadata were provided uncurated, with the amount varying by source and participant.

Whole blood was collected in K2EDTA tubes by collaborating institutions according to the institutions' own protocols. For TCRbeta analysis, collaborators shipped samples as frozen whole blood, isolated PBMCs, or DNA extracted from either of those sample types. From its cysteine to its phenylalanine, the CDR3 spans 16 amino acids. Solely the CDR3 DNA is kept, with 48 bases framed from the first base. V is reduced by 1 base and J by 1 base, leaving a spacing of 14 bases between them. According to the germline V gene, CDR1 reads SGHRS and CDR2 reads YFSETQ. Sequenced: peripheral blood. This receptor chain uses TRBV5-1 and TRBJ1-1, and possibly TRBD1, on 6 matching bases. The clonotype originates from a man aged 60 to 75 with acute or convalescent COVID-19. The CDR3 reads as follows: CASSLMVTGRNTEAFF. The nucleotides are TGCGCCAGCAGCTTGATGGTTACAGGGAGGAACACTGAAGCTTTCTTT.